A selection of T cell receptor beta chains follows, all from one sample in a study of blood T cell repertoires in COVID-19. The method was immunoSEQ multiplex PCR; TCRdb's version includes in-frame clones alone and lacks a portion of them. This table holds 130,000 or so clones, around 90% found once. Sequencing input: peripheral blood. The source is a woman aged 55-69 years with acute or convalescent COVID-19. Both conserved end residues are part of each CDR3. The order of the fields is D gene, CDR3 length, clone size, V gene, J gene, CDR3 DNA, CDR3 protein. D genes are given only for firm matches. Size values are once, few and many counts, or a class for expanded clones, and some rows have none.

d_gene: TRBD1; len: 16; abundance: .; v_gene: TRBV10-1; j_gene: TRBJ1-1; CDR3nt: TGCGCCAGCACCATGACAGGGAAGGGGATCGGAACTGAAGCTTTCTTT; CDR3aa: CASTMTGKGIGTEAFF
d_gene: .; len: 13; abundance: .; v_gene: TRBV14; j_gene: TRBJ2-3; CDR3nt: TGTGCCAGCAGCCAATTAAGCACAGATACGCAGTATTTT; CDR3aa: CASSQLSTDTQYF
d_gene: TRBD1; len: 13; abundance: .; v_gene: TRBV7-3; j_gene: TRBJ2-7; CDR3nt: TGTGCCAGCAGCTTCGGACAGGGGTACGAGCAGTACTTC; CDR3aa: CASSFGQGYEQYF
d_gene: .; len: 13; abundance: .; v_gene: TRBV15; j_gene: TRBJ2-7; CDR3nt: TGTGCCATACGGACAGAATACAGCTACGAGCAGTACTTC; CDR3aa: CAIRTEYSYEQYF
d_gene: TRBD1; len: 12; abundance: .; v_gene: TRBV12-3/TRBV12-4; j_gene: TRBJ1-1; CDR3nt: TGTGCCAGCAGAGACAGGGTGGCTGAAGCTTTCTTT; CDR3aa: CASRDRVAEAFF
d_gene: .; len: 14; abundance: few; v_gene: TRBV18; j_gene: TRBJ1-1; CDR3nt: TGTGCCAGCTCACCTTCTACAGGGAACACTGAAGCTTTCTTT; CDR3aa: CASSPSTGNTEAFF
d_gene: .; len: 14; abundance: .; v_gene: TRBV30; j_gene: TRBJ1-5; CDR3nt: TGTGCCTGGAGTGTACAGGGCGGCGGTCAGCCCCAGCATTTT; CDR3aa: CAWSVQGGGQPQHF
d_gene: .; len: 12; abundance: .; v_gene: TRBV10-3; j_gene: TRBJ1-1; CDR3nt: TGTGCCATCAGCATAACAGGGACTGAAGCTTTCTTT; CDR3aa: CAISITGTEAFF
d_gene: .; len: 12; abundance: .; v_gene: TRBV18; j_gene: TRBJ1-2; CDR3nt: TGTGCCAGCTCAACGGGTAACTATGGCTACACCTTC; CDR3aa: CASSTGNYGYTF
d_gene: .; len: 13; abundance: .; v_gene: TRBV9; j_gene: TRBJ2-7; CDR3nt: TGTGCCAGCAGTGCTGGACTCGGCTACGAGCAGTACTTC; CDR3aa: CASSAGLGYEQYF
d_gene: .; len: 16; abundance: .; v_gene: TRBV9; j_gene: TRBJ2-2; CDR3nt: TGTGCCAGCAGCTCCGGACAGAACACGAACACCGGGGAGCTGTTTTTT; CDR3aa: CASSSGQNTNTGELFF
d_gene: .; len: 13; abundance: .; v_gene: TRBV7-7; j_gene: TRBJ2-7; CDR3nt: TGTGCTAGCAGCCCTGGGCTGACCTACGAGCAGTACTTC; CDR3aa: CASSPGLTYEQYF
d_gene: .; len: 15; abundance: .; v_gene: TRBV18; j_gene: TRBJ1-5; CDR3nt: TGTGCCAGCTCGTCTACCGGGACTGCTAATCAGCCCCAGCATTTT; CDR3aa: CASSSTGTANQPQHF
d_gene: .; len: 13; abundance: .; v_gene: TRBV18; j_gene: TRBJ1-1; CDR3nt: TGTGCCAGCTCACACGACACGAACACTGAAGCTTTCTTT; CDR3aa: CASSHDTNTEAFF
d_gene: TRBD1; len: 13; abundance: .; v_gene: TRBV30; j_gene: TRBJ1-2; CDR3nt: TGTGCCTGGAGTCCGGGACAGGGAAACGGCTACACCTTC; CDR3aa: CAWSPGQGNGYTF
d_gene: .; len: 13; abundance: .; v_gene: TRBV6-4; j_gene: TRBJ2-5; CDR3nt: TGTGCCAGCAGTGTTGACCTCGGGGAGACCCAGTACTTC; CDR3aa: CASSVDLGETQYF
d_gene: TRBD1; len: 12; abundance: .; v_gene: TRBV2; j_gene: TRBJ2-7; CDR3nt: TGTGCCAGCAGGACTACAGGGGACGAGCAGTACTTC; CDR3aa: CASRTTGDEQYF
d_gene: TRBD1; len: 16; abundance: .; v_gene: TRBV30; j_gene: TRBJ1-2; CDR3nt: TGTGCCTGGAGTGTACTTGGGACAGGGGTTCCCTATGGCTACACCTTC; CDR3aa: CAWSVLGTGVPYGYTF
d_gene: .; len: 16; abundance: once; v_gene: TRBV19; j_gene: TRBJ1-3; CDR3nt: TGTGCCAGTAGTACCCCAGGGTATTGGACTGGAAACACCATATATTTT; CDR3aa: CASSTPGYWTGNTIYF
d_gene: TRBD2; len: 14; abundance: once; v_gene: TRBV5-4; j_gene: TRBJ2-1; CDR3nt: TGTGCCAGCAGCAGCGGGGGGGCAGGTAATGAGCAGTTCTTC; CDR3aa: CASSSGGAGNEQFF
d_gene: TRBD2; len: 13; abundance: .; v_gene: TRBV7-9; j_gene: TRBJ2-1; CDR3nt: TGTGCCAGCACTAAGCGGGGGGGCCCTGAGCAGTTCTTC; CDR3aa: CASTKRGGPEQFF
d_gene: TRBD1; len: 13; abundance: .; v_gene: TRBV15; j_gene: TRBJ1-2; CDR3nt: TGTGCCATCGACAGTGGGACAGGGAATGGCTACACCTTC; CDR3aa: CAIDSGTGNGYTF
d_gene: .; len: 10; abundance: once; v_gene: TRBV20-1; j_gene: TRBJ1-1; CDR3nt: TGCAGTGCCGGACAACCGAAAGCTTTCTTT; CDR3aa: CSAGQPKAFF
d_gene: TRBD1; len: 15; abundance: .; v_gene: TRBV5-1; j_gene: TRBJ2-5; CDR3nt: TGCGCCAGCAGCTCTGTACAGGGGAGAGCAGAGACCCAGTACTTC; CDR3aa: CASSSVQGRAETQYF
d_gene: .; len: 11; abundance: .; v_gene: TRBV5-6; j_gene: TRBJ2-5; CDR3nt: TGTGCCAGCAGCTCGCAGGGTGTCCAGTACTTC; CDR3aa: CASSSQGVQYF
d_gene: .; len: 12; abundance: .; v_gene: TRBV6-2/TRBV6-3; j_gene: TRBJ2-1; CDR3nt: TGTGCCAGCAGTTCCTACTACAATGAGCAGTTCTTC; CDR3aa: CASSSYYNEQFF
d_gene: .; len: 13; abundance: .; v_gene: TRBV6-5; j_gene: TRBJ2-6; CDR3nt: TGTGCCAGCATCCACTCTGGGGCCAACGTCCTGACTTTC; CDR3aa: CASIHSGANVLTF
d_gene: TRBD2; len: 18; abundance: .; v_gene: TRBV4-2; j_gene: TRBJ2-5; CDR3nt: TGTGCCAGCAGCCAAGCACCTAGCGGGGGGTCTTACCAAGAGACCCAGTACTTC; CDR3aa: CASSQAPSGGSYQETQYF
d_gene: TRBD2; len: 15; abundance: .; v_gene: TRBV7-3; j_gene: TRBJ2-2; CDR3nt: TGTGCCAGCAGACTAGCGGGGTCGAACACCGGGGAGCTGTTTTTT; CDR3aa: CASRLAGSNTGELFF
d_gene: .; len: 15; abundance: .; v_gene: TRBV19; j_gene: TRBJ2-2; CDR3nt: TGTGCCAGTAGTATGGGGGCCCAGGGCACCGGGGAGCTGTTTTTT; CDR3aa: CASSMGAQGTGELFF
d_gene: .; len: 14; abundance: .; v_gene: TRBV6-5; j_gene: TRBJ1-5; CDR3nt: TGTGCCAGCAGGATAGATAGCGCCAATCAGCCCCAGCATTTT; CDR3aa: CASRIDSANQPQHF
d_gene: TRBD1; len: 15; abundance: .; v_gene: TRBV5-6; j_gene: TRBJ2-7; CDR3nt: TGTGCCAGCAGGGGCCAGGGACAGGGGTCGTACGAGCAGTACTTC; CDR3aa: CASRGQGQGSYEQYF
d_gene: TRBD1; len: 19; abundance: .; v_gene: TRBV19; j_gene: TRBJ2-3; CDR3nt: TGTGCCAGTAGTGCAATAATTGGGCGACAGGGTGCTAACACAGATACGCAGTATTTT; CDR3aa: CASSAIIGRQGANTDTQYF
d_gene: .; len: 16; abundance: .; v_gene: TRBV7-9; j_gene: TRBJ2-3; CDR3nt: TGTGCCTTCCCCACCCATAGCGGTTCACTCACAGATACGCAGTATTTT; CDR3aa: CAFPTHSGSLTDTQYF
d_gene: TRBD1; len: 16; abundance: .; v_gene: TRBV7-2; j_gene: TRBJ2-7; CDR3nt: TGTGCCAGCAGCTTAGCCGGGACAGGGGATCCCTACGAGCAGTACTTC; CDR3aa: CASSLAGTGDPYEQYF
d_gene: .; len: 16; abundance: .; v_gene: TRBV27; j_gene: TRBJ2-7; CDR3nt: TGTGCCAGAAGTCCTATTGGGGGCAGGGCCTACTACGAGCAGTACTTC; CDR3aa: CARSPIGGRAYYEQYF
d_gene: .; len: 13; abundance: .; v_gene: TRBV6-5; j_gene: TRBJ2-1; CDR3nt: TGTGCCAGCAGTCGCGAGGCCCGTCAGGAGCAGTTCTTC; CDR3aa: CASSREARQEQFF
d_gene: .; len: 15; abundance: .; v_gene: TRBV7-2; j_gene: TRBJ1-2; CDR3nt: TGTGCCAGCAGCATAGGCGGGGGAATGAACTATGGCTACACCTTC; CDR3aa: CASSIGGGMNYGYTF
d_gene: .; len: 16; abundance: .; v_gene: TRBV7-2; j_gene: TRBJ2-7; CDR3nt: TGTGCCAGCAGCCCCCGGACACTCCCCCTCTCCTACGAGCAGTACTTC; CDR3aa: CASSPRTLPLSYEQYF
d_gene: .; len: 14; abundance: .; v_gene: TRBV4-1; j_gene: TRBJ2-7; CDR3nt: TGCGCCAGCAGGGGTTTAGGGGGGGGCGGCGAGCAGTACTTC; CDR3aa: CASRGLGGGGEQYF
d_gene: .; len: 16; abundance: .; v_gene: TRBV6-1; j_gene: TRBJ1-3; CDR3nt: TGTGCCAGCAGTGTAGAAACAGGGAGCTCTGGAAACACCATATATTTT; CDR3aa: CASSVETGSSGNTIYF
d_gene: TRBD1; len: 15; abundance: .; v_gene: TRBV11-2; j_gene: TRBJ1-3; CDR3nt: TGTGCCAGCAGCTTCACAGGGGCGGCGGGAAACACCATATATTTT; CDR3aa: CASSFTGAAGNTIYF
d_gene: TRBD1; len: 13; abundance: .; v_gene: TRBV12-3/TRBV12-4; j_gene: TRBJ1-2; CDR3nt: TGTGCCAGCAGTTCAAGGGGGCGGGATGGCTACACCTTC; CDR3aa: CASSSRGRDGYTF
d_gene: .; len: 14; abundance: .; v_gene: TRBV6-5; j_gene: TRBJ2-7; CDR3nt: TGTGCCAGCAGTTACTATTCCAGGGGCTACGAGCAGTACTTC; CDR3aa: CASSYYSRGYEQYF
d_gene: TRBD1; len: 17; abundance: .; v_gene: TRBV5-4; j_gene: TRBJ2-3; CDR3nt: TGTGCCAGCAGCCCAGGACAGGACCCCCCGGAGCTCCGTACGCAGTATTTT; CDR3aa: CASSPGQDPPELRTQYF
d_gene: .; len: 14; abundance: once; v_gene: TRBV5-1; j_gene: TRBJ1-2; CDR3nt: TGCGCCAGCAGCGGACAGTTCTCTAACTATGGCTACACCTTC; CDR3aa: CASSGQFSNYGYTF
d_gene: .; len: 11; abundance: .; v_gene: TRBV28; j_gene: TRBJ1-2; CDR3nt: TGTGCCAGCAGCCTCTCCTATGGCTACACCTTC; CDR3aa: CASSLSYGYTF
d_gene: TRBD1; len: 15; abundance: .; v_gene: TRBV6-5; j_gene: TRBJ1-6; CDR3nt: TGTGCCAGCAGCTCCGGGACAGGGGTAGGTTCACCCCTCCACTTT; CDR3aa: CASSSGTGVGSPLHF
d_gene: TRBD1; len: 16; abundance: once; v_gene: TRBV4-1; j_gene: TRBJ2-1; CDR3nt: TGCGCCAGCAGCCAACAGGGCACCGGGACAGGCAATGAGCAGTTCTTC; CDR3aa: CASSQQGTGTGNEQFF
d_gene: TRBD2; len: 14; abundance: .; v_gene: TRBV28; j_gene: TRBJ2-1; CDR3nt: TGTGCCAGCAGTTCGACCGGGACTAACAATGAGCAGTTCTTC; CDR3aa: CASSSTGTNNEQFF
d_gene: TRBD1; len: 15; abundance: .; v_gene: TRBV28; j_gene: TRBJ2-5; CDR3nt: TGTGCCAGCAGTTTTTTGGGGACAGGGAGTTTTGCCCAGTACTTC; CDR3aa: CASSFLGTGSFAQYF